Described below is a single T cell receptor beta chain sequence and its context. This sample was included in a study of blood T cell repertoires in COVID-19. Study overall: T cells, B-cell-depleted T cells, or PBMCs provided the cDNA or gDNA that served as material.

Per the study methods: Nucleated cell counts were estimated from reference gene primer amplification. Here immunoSEQ multiplex PCR was the method, and the copy in TCRdb shows in-frame clones only, minus some. The V and J calls and the clone size are those of that table, but D and trimming were determined from the DNA. The data hold about 430,000 clones, with roughly 90% observed a single time. Trimming removed 3 bases from V and 0 bases from J, with 21 bases in between. The CDR3 extends over 19 amino acids. Germline V CDR1 and CDR2: SNHLY, FYNNEI. Enrollees, about 18 to 95 years old, lived in roughly 24 US areas. Cohorts were determined from participant-reported clinical history.

The receptor comes from a woman between 18 and 29 years old who had been exposed to COVID-19. The sample comprised PBMCs or T cells enriched from blood (not recorded which). The chain has TRBV2 and TRBJ2-1; no reliable D call. CDR3 nucleotide sequence: TGTGCCAGCAGTGATTCCCTAGAAATGAACTCAAGCTCCTACAATGAGCAGTTCTTC. It specifies CASSDSLEMNSSSYNEQFF.